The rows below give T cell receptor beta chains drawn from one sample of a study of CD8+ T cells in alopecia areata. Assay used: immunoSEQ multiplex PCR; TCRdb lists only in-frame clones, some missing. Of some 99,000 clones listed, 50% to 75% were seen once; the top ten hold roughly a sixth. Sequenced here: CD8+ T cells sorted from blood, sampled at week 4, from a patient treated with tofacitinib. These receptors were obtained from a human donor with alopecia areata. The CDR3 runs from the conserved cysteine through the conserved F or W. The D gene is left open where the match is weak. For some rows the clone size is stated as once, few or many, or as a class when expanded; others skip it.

TGTGCCAGCAGCTTAAAATGGGGAGATACGCAGTATTTT | CASSLKWGDTQYF | . | TRBJ2-3 | . | TRBV11-2
TGCGCCAGCAGCTTGGGGACAGGGGGCGCTGAGCCCCGGGACTATGGCTACACCTTC | CASSLGTGGAEPRDYGYTF | TRBD1 | TRBJ1-2 | few | TRBV5-1
TGTGCCAGCAGCCCCTCTGGAAACACCATATATTTT | CASSPSGNTIYF | . | TRBJ1-3 | . | TRBV5-4
TGTGCCAGCAGCTCGGGGGCCTACGAGCAGTACTTC | CASSSGAYEQYF | . | TRBJ2-7 | . | TRBV7-9
TGTGCCAGCAGTATCCTCACAGGGGGTGGGTCACCCCTCCACTTT | CASSILTGGGSPLHF | TRBD1 | TRBJ1-6 | . | TRBV27
TGTGCCAGCAGCTCGGATAGCGGGAGCTCCTACAATGAGCAGTTCTTC | CASSSDSGSSYNEQFF | TRBD2 | TRBJ2-1 | few | TRBV7-2
TGCGCCAGCAGCGAGGGACTAGCGGGGATGGAGACCCAGTACTTC | CASSEGLAGMETQYF | TRBD2 | TRBJ2-5 | . | TRBV5-1
TGTGCCAGCAGCTTGGACCTCCCAGGGTTGAACACTGAAGCTTTCTTT | CASSLDLPGLNTEAFF | . | TRBJ1-1 | once | TRBV5-6
TGTGCCAGCAGTTTTTCACAGGGAACCGGGGAGCTGTTTTTT | CASSFSQGTGELFF | . | TRBJ2-2 | . | TRBV27
TGTGCCTGGAGTCGGGCAGGGGGCTCCTACGAGCAGTACTTC | CAWSRAGGSYEQYF | TRBD1 | TRBJ2-7 | . | TRBV30
TGTGCCAGCAGCTTAGTTGGAGGTTCTATGAACACTGAAGCTTTCTTT | CASSLVGGSMNTEAFF | . | TRBJ1-1 | . | TRBV7-9
TGCGCCAGCAGCTTGCGTCAGGGATGGGAGCAGTACTTC | CASSLRQGWEQYF | . | TRBJ2-7 | . | TRBV5-1
TGTGCCTGCACAGGTGGCTCCTATAATTCACCCCTCCACTTT | CACTGGSYNSPLHF | . | TRBJ1-6 | . | TRBV25-1
TGTGCCTGGAGCCCGGACAGGGGAGGTTATGGCTACACCTTC | CAWSPDRGGYGYTF | TRBD1 | TRBJ1-2 | . | TRBV30
TGTGCCAGCAGCTTAGACGAGATCGGGGGTTACTATGGCTACACCTTC | CASSLDEIGGYYGYTF | . | TRBJ1-2 | . | TRBV5-6
TGTGCCTGGAGTGTTCTAAGGGGCCGCTCCTACGAGCAGTACTTC | CAWSVLRGRSYEQYF | . | TRBJ2-7 | . | TRBV30
TGTGCCAGCAGTGTCCCGCTAGCGGGGGACACAGATACGCAGTATTTT | CASSVPLAGDTDTQYF | TRBD2 | TRBJ2-3 | . | TRBV2
TGTGCCAGCAGCATCCCGACTAGCATTATGGAGACCCAGTACTTC | CASSIPTSIMETQYF | TRBD2 | TRBJ2-5 | . | TRBV7-9
TGTGCCAGCGGCACTAGCGGGGCTCCGGTCTACGAGCAGTACTTC | CASGTSGAPVYEQYF | TRBD2 | TRBJ2-7 | few | TRBV6-5
TGCGCCAGCAGCTTCGACAGGTCCGCCTATGGCTACACCTTC | CASSFDRSAYGYTF | . | TRBJ1-2 | few | TRBV5-1
TGTGCCAGCAGTTCCACCGGCTCTGGGGCCAACGTCCTGACTTTC | CASSSTGSGANVLTF | . | TRBJ2-6 | . | TRBV6-5
TGCAGCGTGATGGAAGGCTACACCTTC | CSVMEGYTF | . | TRBJ1-2 | . | TRBV29-1
TGTGCCAGCACCCGGATTCGTTGGGAGCAGTTCTTC | CASTRIRWEQFF | . | TRBJ2-1 | few | TRBV2
TGCGCCAGCAGCGATCAGGGGAAGGGCTACACCTTC | CASSDQGKGYTF | . | TRBJ1-2 | . | TRBV5-1
TGTGCCAGCAGCCGACTTAGTGGGGACGAGACCCAGTACTTC | CASSRLSGDETQYF | . | TRBJ2-5 | . | TRBV7-2
TGTGCCAGCAGCTTAGGCAGGAGCTCTGGGGCCAACGTCCTGACTTTC | CASSLGRSSGANVLTF | . | TRBJ2-6 | once | TRBV7-9
TGTGCCAGCAGCTTCGGACAGGGTAGCAATCAGCCCCAGCATTTT | CASSFGQGSNQPQHF | TRBD1 | TRBJ1-5 | . | TRBV5-6
TGCAGCGTTGAAGGTTCGTGGCTAGCGGATCAAGAGACCCAGTACTTC | CSVEGSWLADQETQYF | TRBD2 | TRBJ2-5 | few | TRBV29-1
TGCGCCAGCAGCCAAGATCCCGACTATCATAACTACGAGCAGTACTTC | CASSQDPDYHNYEQYF | . | TRBJ2-7 | . | TRBV4-3
TGTGCCAGCAGCGTAGAGCTATCGGGGGAGCAGTACTTC | CASSVELSGEQYF | . | TRBJ2-7 | . | TRBV9
TGCAGCGTTGTGGACGGGGGGCGATTGAACACCGGGGAGCTGTTTTTT | CSVVDGGRLNTGELFF | . | TRBJ2-2 | few | TRBV29-1
TGTGCCAGCAGTCCATCAGGGGGCTATAATGAAGCTTTCTTT | CASSPSGGYNEAFF | TRBD1 | TRBJ1-1 | . | TRBV6-5
TGTGCCAGCAGCGAGGGATATAGCAATCAGCCCCAGCATTTT | CASSEGYSNQPQHF | . | TRBJ1-5 | . | TRBV9
TGTGCCAGCAGCCAAGATTGGCCCCGTAATGAGCAGTTCTTC | CASSQDWPRNEQFF | . | TRBJ2-1 | . | TRBV14
TGTGCCAGCAGCATCCTGACTTCCAGCACAGATACGCAGTATTTT | CASSILTSSTDTQYF | . | TRBJ2-3 | few | TRBV27
TGTGCCAGCAGCTCATCTAGCGGGGGAGAGTCCTACAATGAGCAGTTCTTC | CASSSSSGGESYNEQFF | TRBD2 | TRBJ2-1 | . | TRBV7-8
TGTGCCTGGAGTGTAGGTCAGGGGCACACTGAAGCTTTCTTT | CAWSVGQGHTEAFF | . | TRBJ1-1 | . | TRBV30
TGTGCCAGCTGGAGGCTAGATACGCAGTATTTT | CASWRLDTQYF | . | TRBJ2-3 | . | TRBV28
TGTGCCAGCAGTGAGACAGGGAATAATGAAAAACTGTTTTTT | CASSETGNNEKLFF | TRBD1 | TRBJ1-4 | few | TRBV2
TGTGCCAGCAGTTCCGCACAGGGGAGGAACCAAGAGACCCAGTACTTC | CASSSAQGRNQETQYF | . | TRBJ2-5 | few | TRBV11-2
TGCAGCGCAGCAGCGGGAGTCCAGACAGATACGCAGTATTTT | CSAAAGVQTDTQYF | TRBD2 | TRBJ2-3 | few | TRBV29-1
TGTGCCTGGAGCCCTGACCTCAACACCATATATTTT | CAWSPDLNTIYF | . | TRBJ1-3 | . | TRBV30
TGTGCCAGCAGCTTAGTCGGGGCTGAAGCTTTCTTT | CASSLVGAEAFF | . | TRBJ1-1 | . | TRBV7-8
TGCAGCGTTGAGGGGGACAGCATGAACACTGAAGCTTTCTTT | CSVEGDSMNTEAFF | TRBD1 | TRBJ1-1 | few | TRBV29-1
TGTGCCAGCAGTGGGCACGGGACAGCAGATACGCAGTATTTT | CASSGHGTADTQYF | TRBD1 | TRBJ2-3 | . | TRBV25-1
TGCGCCAGCAGCTTAAAGTGGGGAGAGGTTCCCTACGAGCAGTACTTC | CASSLKWGEVPYEQYF | . | TRBJ2-7 | . | TRBV4-1
TGTGCCAGCAGTGTTTGGAATGAGCAGTTCTTC | CASSVWNEQFF | . | TRBJ2-1 | . | TRBV27
TGCAGCGTTGAACGGATCAACACCGGGGAGCTGTTTTTT | CSVERINTGELFF | . | TRBJ2-2 | . | TRBV29-1
TGTGCCAGCAGCTTAGTGGGGGTCACTTTGGAGACCCAGTACTTC | CASSLVGVTLETQYF | . | TRBJ2-5 | . | TRBV7-2